The 19 T cell receptor beta chains given below trace back to one sample, sequenced in a study of blood T cell repertoires in COVID-19. TCRdb's copy holds only in-frame clones and misses some; the assay was immunoSEQ multiplex PCR. The sample has 150,000 to 200,000 clones; roughly 90% are singletons. Sequences were obtained from peripheral blood. Receptors were obtained from a man in his 60s with acute or convalescent COVID-19.

This chain connects TRBV5-1 to TRBJ1-6; D might be TRBD1 (6 bases). From germline, CDR1 is SGHRS and CDR2 YFSETQ. The CDR3 consists of 14 residues. Trimming took 0 bases from V and 10 from J, leaving 11 bases between them. The CDR3 loop reads CASSLDRVVSPLHF. CDR3 bases: TGCGCCAGCAGCTTGGACAGGGTGGTATCACCCCTCCACTTT.

This chain joins TRBV6-2 or TRBV6-3 and TRBJ2-2; TRBD1 matches at 7 bases. This CDR3 spans 15 amino acids. J lost 7 bases, V lost 6 bases, and 11 bases had no gene match. Germline V lookup: CDR1 MNHEY, CDR2 SVGEGT. In DNA, the CDR3 is TGTGCCAGCAGCAACCGGGACAGCGGTATCGGGGAGCTGTTTTTT. Its protein is CASSNRDSGIGELFF.

The J gene is TRBJ1-1, the V gene TRBV4-2; 9 positions agree with TRBD1. CDR3 length: 15 residues. Germline V gene lookup returns CDR1 LGHNA and CDR2 YNFKEQ. V lost 1 base and J lost 6; bases outside the gene matches: 6. The CDR3 nucleotides read TGTGCCAGCAGCCAAGGCGACAGGGGGAATCCTGAAGCTTTCTTT. As protein: CASSQGDRGNPEAFF.

This chain joins TRBV30 and TRBJ1-2; TRBD1 agrees at 8 bases. Trimming cost V 2 bases and J 6 bases; bases outside gene matches: 2. This CDR3 comprises 12 residues. Germline V lookup: CDR1 GTSNPN, CDR2 SVGIG (reference sequence). The CDR3, as DNA: TGTGCCTGGAGTATGACAGGGGATGGCTACACCTTC. Its translation is CAWSMTGDGYTF.

For the CDR3, the DNA is TGTGCCAGCAGCTTAGGGTTCAGGGGCTCGAACACTGAAGCTTTCTTT. This translates into CASSLGFRGSNTEAFF. V and J are TRBV11-2 and TRBJ1-1; weak D call: TRBD1 (6 bases). The CDR3 sequence is 16 residues long. The germline V and J ends were trimmed by 1 base and 1 base, with 13 bases remaining between them. The germline V gene has CDR1 SGHAT and CDR2 FQNNGV.

V is TRBV6-4 and J is TRBJ2-1, with no clear D. Germline V gives CDR1 MRHNA, CDR2 SNTAGT. The ends were cut back, 8 bases at V and 9 bases at J, with 14 bases in the middle. This CDR3 is built from 12 residues. The CDR3 loop is CASSPIRSEQFF. CDR3 nucleotide sequence: TGTGCCAGCTCCCCCATTAGGAGTGAGCAGTTCTTC.

The gene calls are TRBV24-1 and TRBJ2-2; possibly TRBD1 for D (5 bases). CDR3 length: 16 amino acids. Germline V gene data show CDR1 as KGHDR and CDR2 as SFDVKD. V was shortened by 1 base and J by 1 base, with 9 bases between the two germline ends. The CDR3 DNA follows: TGTGCCACCAGTGATTTATCCAGGGTGAACACCGGGGAGCTGTTTTTT. It yields the protein CATSDLSRVNTGELFF.

The rearrangement links TRBV6-5 to TRBJ1-1; no clear D gene. V was trimmed by 7 bases and J by 0 bases, leaving 6 bases between them. Germline V gene lookup returns CDR1 MNHEY and CDR2 SVGAGI. The CDR3 has 12 amino acids. The CDR3 loop reads CASMRMNTEAFF. As DNA, the CDR3 is TGTGCCAGCATGAGGATGAACACTGAAGCTTTCTTT.

The rearrangement links TRBV5-6 to TRBJ1-1; possible D gene TRBD1, 5 bases. The germline gives CDR1 SGHDT, CDR2 YYEEEE. The ends were cut back, 5 bases at V and 0 bases at J, with 20 bases in the middle. The CDR3 totals 17 residues. CDR3 amino acids: CASSSTVDALLNTEAFF. CDR3 nucleotides: TGTGCCAGCAGTTCGACAGTTGATGCACTTTTGAACACTGAAGCTTTCTTT.

J is TRBJ2-3 and V is TRBV9; 12 nucleotides match TRBD1. Germline values: CDR1 SGDLS, CDR2 YYNGEE. With 2 bases clipped from V and 3 bases from J, the junction kept 7 bases outside the gene matches. The CDR3 length is 17 residues. The CDR3: CASSVLPGQGATDTQYF. CDR3 nucleotide sequence: TGTGCCAGCAGCGTCCTACCGGGACAGGGGGCGACAGATACGCAGTATTTT.

The V call is TRBV5-1, the J call TRBJ2-2; D is possibly TRBD1 (5 bases). The germline gives CDR1 SGHRS, CDR2 YFSETQ. The V end lost 3 bases, the J end lost 2 bases, and 11 bases lay between the germline ends. The CDR3 is made up of 15 amino acids. The chain's CDR3 is CASSWGGPNTGELFF. The CDR3 DNA is TGCGCCAGCAGCTGGGGCGGTCCTAACACCGGGGAGCTGTTTTTT.

This sequence joins TRBV5-1 and TRBJ1-2; TRBD1 agrees at 7 bases. This CDR3 contains 14 residues. Trimming cost V 4 bases and J 3 bases; bases outside gene matches: 6. Germline V CDR1 and CDR2: SGHRS, YFSETQ. This CDR3 reads CASSPGGQHYGYTF. The CDR3 DNA reads as TGCGCCAGCAGCCCCGGGGGACAGCACTATGGCTACACCTTC.

The chain has TRBV6-5 and TRBJ2-7; 11 bases line up with TRBD2. Unmatched junction bases numbered 9, after V lost 6 bases and J lost 5 bases. Germline CDR1 reads MNHEY; CDR2 reads SVGAGI. The CDR3 length is 15 residues. DNA of the CDR3: TGTGCCAGCAGAGACCCTAGCGGGGGGACCCACGAGCAGTACTTC. It specifies CASRDPSGGTHEQYF.

The V gene is TRBV4-2, the J gene TRBJ1-1; D may be TRBD1 (5 bases). Germline V lookup: CDR1 LGHNA, CDR2 YNFKEQ. This CDR3 spans 15 amino acids. The ends were cut back, 0 bases at V and 1 base at J, with 9 bases in the middle. CDR3 in amino acids: CASSQEAGGNTEAFF. CDR3 DNA: TGTGCCAGCAGCCAAGAGGCGGGGGGGAACACTGAAGCTTTCTTT.

This clone was observed a single time. V gene TRBV5-1 combines with J gene TRBJ1-6; 10 nucleotides match TRBD1. After removal of 5 bases from V and 2 bases from J, the junction contained 4 bases not matched to a gene. The CDR3 loop spans 16 amino acids. Germline values: CDR1 SGHRS, CDR2 YFSETQ. The CDR3 DNA sequence: TGCGCCAGCAGGAACGGACAGGGGGCCTATAATTCACCCCTCCACTTT. It specifies CASRNGQGAYNSPLHF.

The V call is TRBV5-1, the J call TRBJ1-3, with TRBD1 as a possible D gene (5 bases). V was pared by 3 bases and J by 0 bases, with 19 bases between. CDR1 is SGHRS and CDR2 is YFSETQ in the germline V gene. The CDR3 is 18 residues long. CDR3 nucleotides: TGCGCCAGCAGCTGGGGGGGTGGAGGCGCCCACTCTGGAAACACCATATATTTT. Its translation is CASSWGGGGAHSGNTIYF.

The chain combines TRBV5-1 with TRBJ1-2; 8 bases match TRBD1. Per the germline V gene, CDR1 is SGHRS and CDR2 is YFSETQ. The CDR3 is 15 residues long. The trim removed 3 bases at V and 4 bases at J, leaving 8 bases unmatched. CDR3 nucleotide sequence: TGCGCCAGCAGCTCCGGGACAGGACGGATCTATGGCTACACCTTC. Protein: CASSSGTGRIYGYTF.

J is TRBJ1-4 and V is TRBV4-1; no clear D. This CDR3 spans 13 amino acids. Germline V gene lookup returns CDR1 MGHRA and CDR2 YSYEKL. The ends were cut back, 4 bases at V and 8 bases at J, with 11 bases in the middle. CDR3 amino acids: CASSRLAWEKLFF. Here the CDR3 DNA reads TGCGCCAGCAGCCGGCTCGCATGGGAAAAACTGTTTTTT.

This sequence joins TRBV7-8 and TRBJ1-6; TRBD1 matches 9 bases. V lost 1 base and J lost 9; bases outside the gene matches: 7. Germline V lookup: CDR1 SGHVS, CDR2 FQNEAQ. There are 16 residues in the CDR3. In nucleotides, the CDR3 is TGTGCCAGCAGCTTAGGAATCTCGACAGGGGGTTCACCCCTCCACTTT. It specifies CASSLGISTGGSPLHF.